The clone carrying this TCR beta chain was found many times. The data were taken from a study of T-cell memory formation after mild COVID-19. CDR1 is SGHRS and CDR2 is YFSETQ in the germline V gene. V dropped 0 bases and J dropped 5 bases, with 12 bases sitting between them. The CDR3 is 15 amino acids. TCRdb redid the calling of the 5' RACE reads with MiXCR, one entry per CDR3 protein. The data show about 82,000 distinct CDR3 sequences, around 13% seen once. This sequence originates from a man aged 18 to 30 who had mild COVID-19 (a few samples of this study predate the infection). Cell type and time point are not known. The chain employs TRBV5-1 and TRBJ2-1; D gene unclear. The material sequenced was PBMCs or a T cell subset sorted from them (not recorded which). Written as DNA, the CDR3 is TGCGCCAGCAGCTTGGCCGTACTTACACACAATGAGCAGTTCTTC. Protein sequence: CASSLAVLTHNEQFF.